This is a list of T cell receptor beta chains from one sample in a study of cytomegalovirus exposure and HLA in healthy donors. Produced via immunoSEQ multiplex PCR; TCRdb's table is partial and in-frame only. The repertoire has 100,000 to 120,000 clones, 70% to 90% of them found once; the top ten carry more than 1.5%. Sequencing was carried out using PBMCs. The receptors here all came from a man aged 35-49 years in good health and CMV-seronegative. Each CDR3 is given with its conserved first and last residue. Fields, in order: clone size, V gene, D gene, CDR3 length, J gene, CDR3 DNA, CDR3 protein. D genes are given only for firm matches. Rows may omit the clone size; those that give it use once, few, many or a size class.

>.|TRBV28|.|15|TRBJ1-6
TGTGCCAGCAGTGATATGGGGGGGTTTAATTCACCCCTCCACTTT
CASSDMGGFNSPLHF
>.|TRBV11-2|TRBD1|14|TRBJ1-1
TGTGCCAGCAGCACAGGGGGCCTGGGCACTGAAGCTTTCTTT
CASSTGGLGTEAFF
>few|TRBV10-1|.|14|TRBJ2-3
TGCGCCAGCAGCAACCGACAGAAGGGGGATACGCAGTATTTT
CASSNRQKGDTQYF
>.|TRBV7-9|TRBD1|15|TRBJ1-1
TGTGCCAGCAGCTTAGGGACAGGGATGAACACTGAAGCTTTCTTT
CASSLGTGMNTEAFF
>.|TRBV4-3|.|13|TRBJ1-1
TGCGCCAGCAGTCGGGGAAGGGACACTGAAGCTTTCTTT
CASSRGRDTEAFF
>few|TRBV6-5|.|14|TRBJ2-1
TGTGCCAGTTCGGGAATCGGATCCTACAATGAGCAGTTCTTC
CASSGIGSYNEQFF
>.|TRBV7-8|.|16|TRBJ1-6
TGTGCCAGCAGCCCCCGGACAGCGGGGGCGAGTTCACCCCTCCACTTT
CASSPRTAGASSPLHF
>.|TRBV9|.|16|TRBJ2-5
TGTGCCAGCAGCGTAGACCCAGGGATGATGGGAGAGACCCAGTACTTC
CASSVDPGMMGETQYF
>.|TRBV6-5|.|12|TRBJ1-2
TGTGCCAGCAGCCCGACGGCAGGGAGGTACACCTTC
CASSPTAGRYTF
>.|TRBV7-9|.|14|TRBJ1-1
TGTGCCAGCAGCGTTTCCAGTGTGAACACTGAAGCTTTCTTT
CASSVSSVNTEAFF
>few|TRBV9|.|15|TRBJ1-2
TGTGCCAGCAGCGGAGGGGACACCCCTAACTATGGCTACACCTTC
CASSGGDTPNYGYTF
>.|TRBV6-1|TRBD1|13|TRBJ1-2
TGTGCCAGCAGTGAGACAGGGTACTATGGCTACACCTTC
CASSETGYYGYTF
>.|TRBV30|TRBD1|18|TRBJ1-6
TGTGCCTGGAGTCCCTATCAAGGGGGCTCGGCGTACGGTTCACCCCTCCACTTT
CAWSPYQGGSAYGSPLHF
>.|TRBV15|.|13|TRBJ2-7
TGTGCCACCAGCAGAGATCCAGGGTCTGAGCAGTACTTC
CATSRDPGSEQYF